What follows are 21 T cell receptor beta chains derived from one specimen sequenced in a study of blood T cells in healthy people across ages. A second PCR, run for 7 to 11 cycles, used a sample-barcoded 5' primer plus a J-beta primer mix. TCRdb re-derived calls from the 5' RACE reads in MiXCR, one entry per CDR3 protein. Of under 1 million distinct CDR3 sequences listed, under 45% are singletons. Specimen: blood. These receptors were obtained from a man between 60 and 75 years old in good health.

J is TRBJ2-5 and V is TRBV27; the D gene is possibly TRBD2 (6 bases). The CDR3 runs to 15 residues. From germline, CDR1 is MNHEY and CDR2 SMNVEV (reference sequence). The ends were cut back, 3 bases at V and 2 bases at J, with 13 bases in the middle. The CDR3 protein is CASSFFGGRQETQYF. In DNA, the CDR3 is TGTGCCAGCAGTTTCTTTGGGGGGAGACAAGAGACCCAGTACTTC.

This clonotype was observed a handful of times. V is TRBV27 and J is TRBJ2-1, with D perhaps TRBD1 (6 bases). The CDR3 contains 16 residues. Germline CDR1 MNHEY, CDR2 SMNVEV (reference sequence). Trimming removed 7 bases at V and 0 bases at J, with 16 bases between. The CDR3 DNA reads TGTGCCAGCACCGCACCCGGACAGAGCTCCTACAATGAGCAGTTCTTC. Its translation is CASTAPGQSSYNEQFF.

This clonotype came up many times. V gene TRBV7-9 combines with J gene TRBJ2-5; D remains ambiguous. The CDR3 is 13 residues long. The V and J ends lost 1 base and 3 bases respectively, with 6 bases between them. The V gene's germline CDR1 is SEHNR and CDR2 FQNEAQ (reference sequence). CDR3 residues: CASSLVVEETQYF. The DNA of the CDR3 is TGTGCCAGCAGCTTAGTAGTGGAAGAGACCCAGTACTTC. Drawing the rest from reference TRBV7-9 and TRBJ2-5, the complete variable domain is DTGVSQNPRHKITKRGQNVTFRCDPISEHNRLYWYRQTLGQGPEFLTYFQNEAQLEKSRLLSDRFSAERPKGSFSTLEIQRTEQGDSAMYLCASSLVVEETQYFGPGTRLLVL.

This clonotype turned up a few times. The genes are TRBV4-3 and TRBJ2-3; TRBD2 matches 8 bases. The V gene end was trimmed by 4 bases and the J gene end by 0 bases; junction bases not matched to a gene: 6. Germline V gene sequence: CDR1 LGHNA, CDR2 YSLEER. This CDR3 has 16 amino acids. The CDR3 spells CASSLWRGESTDTQYF. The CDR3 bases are TGCGCCAGCAGCCTATGGCGGGGGGAAAGCACAGATACGCAGTATTTT.

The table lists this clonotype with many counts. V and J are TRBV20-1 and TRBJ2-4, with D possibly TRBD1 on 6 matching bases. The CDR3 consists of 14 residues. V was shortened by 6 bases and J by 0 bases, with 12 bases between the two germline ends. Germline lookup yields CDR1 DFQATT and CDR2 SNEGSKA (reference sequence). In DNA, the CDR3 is TGCAGTGCCAGACAGGAACTAGCCAAAAACATTCAGTACTTC. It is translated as CSARQELAKNIQYF.

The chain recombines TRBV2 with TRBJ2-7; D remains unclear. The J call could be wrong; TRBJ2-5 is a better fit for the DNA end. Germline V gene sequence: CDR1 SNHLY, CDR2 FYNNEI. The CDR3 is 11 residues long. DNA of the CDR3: TGTGCCAGCAGTGATACGGAGACCCAGTACTTC. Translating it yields CASSDTETQYF.

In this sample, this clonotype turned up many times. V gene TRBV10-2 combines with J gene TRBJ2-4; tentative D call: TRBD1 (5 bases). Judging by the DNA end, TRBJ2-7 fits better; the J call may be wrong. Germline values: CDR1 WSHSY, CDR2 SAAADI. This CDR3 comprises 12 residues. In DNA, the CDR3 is TGCGCCAGCACCCAGGGTGCCTACGAGCAGTACTTC. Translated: CASTQGAYEQYF.

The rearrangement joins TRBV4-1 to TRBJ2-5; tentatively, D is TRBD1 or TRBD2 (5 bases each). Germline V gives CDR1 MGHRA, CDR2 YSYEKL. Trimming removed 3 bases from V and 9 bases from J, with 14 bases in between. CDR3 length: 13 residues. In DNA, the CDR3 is TGCGCCAGCAGCCAGTTCGGGACGTTCGCCCAGTACTTC. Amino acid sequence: CASSQFGTFAQYF.

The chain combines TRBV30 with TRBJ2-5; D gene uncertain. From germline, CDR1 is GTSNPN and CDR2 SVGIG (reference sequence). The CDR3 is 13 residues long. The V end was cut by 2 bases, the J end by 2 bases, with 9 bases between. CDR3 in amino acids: CAWSPDGQETQYF. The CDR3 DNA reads TGTGCCTGGAGTCCAGACGGACAAGAGACCCAGTACTTC.

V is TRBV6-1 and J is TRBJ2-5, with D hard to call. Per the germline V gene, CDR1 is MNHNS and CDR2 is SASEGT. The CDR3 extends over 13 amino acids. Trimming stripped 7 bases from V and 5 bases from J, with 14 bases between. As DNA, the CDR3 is TGTGCCAGCACCGAGCCCCCGTGGGAGACCCAGTACTTC. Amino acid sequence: CASTEPPWETQYF.

The CDR3 DNA sequence: TGTGCCAGCAGTTACAATAGCGGGAACCCGAACACTGAAGCTTTCTTT. Its protein is CASSYNSGNPNTEAFF. The chain joins TRBV6-6 to TRBJ1-1; D uncertain. This CDR3 region has 16 residues. Looked up from germline, CDR1 is MNHNY and CDR2 is SVGAGI (reference sequence). V shed 2 bases and J shed 1 base, with 14 bases lying between them.

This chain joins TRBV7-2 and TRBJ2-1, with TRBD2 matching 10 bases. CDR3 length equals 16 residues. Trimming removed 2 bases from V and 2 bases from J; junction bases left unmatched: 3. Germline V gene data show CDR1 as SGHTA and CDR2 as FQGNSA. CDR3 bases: TGTGCCAGCAGCTTACTGAGCGGGGGGGCCTACAATGAGCAGTTCTTC. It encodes CASSLLSGGAYNEQFF.

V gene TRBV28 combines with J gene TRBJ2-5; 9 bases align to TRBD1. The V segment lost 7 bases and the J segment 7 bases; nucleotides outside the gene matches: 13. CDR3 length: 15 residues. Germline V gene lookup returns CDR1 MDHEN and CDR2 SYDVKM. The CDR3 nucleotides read TGTGCCAGCATGACATCCGGACAGGGGACTCCGACCCAGTACTTC. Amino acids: CASMTSGQGTPTQYF.

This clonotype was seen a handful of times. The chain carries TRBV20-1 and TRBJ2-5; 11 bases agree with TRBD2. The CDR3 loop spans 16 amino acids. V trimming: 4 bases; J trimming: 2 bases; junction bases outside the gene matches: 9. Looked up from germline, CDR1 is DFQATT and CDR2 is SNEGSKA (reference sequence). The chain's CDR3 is CSATSGGLRQQETQYF. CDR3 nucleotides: TGCAGTGCTACTAGCGGGGGGCTACGCCAACAAGAGACCCAGTACTTC.

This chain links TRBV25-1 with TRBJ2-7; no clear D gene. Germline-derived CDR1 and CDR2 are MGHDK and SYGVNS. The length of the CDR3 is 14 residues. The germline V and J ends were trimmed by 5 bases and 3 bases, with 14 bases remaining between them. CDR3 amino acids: CASSFFSENYEQYF. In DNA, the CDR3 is TGTGCCAGCAGTTTTTTTTCGGAGAACTACGAGCAGTACTTC.

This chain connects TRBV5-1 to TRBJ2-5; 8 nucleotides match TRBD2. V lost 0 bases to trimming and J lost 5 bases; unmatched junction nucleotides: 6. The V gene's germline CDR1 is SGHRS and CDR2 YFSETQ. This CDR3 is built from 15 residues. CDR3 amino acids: CASSLASGGLETQYF. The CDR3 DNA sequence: TGCGCCAGCAGCTTGGCCAGCGGGGGTTTGGAGACCCAGTACTTC.

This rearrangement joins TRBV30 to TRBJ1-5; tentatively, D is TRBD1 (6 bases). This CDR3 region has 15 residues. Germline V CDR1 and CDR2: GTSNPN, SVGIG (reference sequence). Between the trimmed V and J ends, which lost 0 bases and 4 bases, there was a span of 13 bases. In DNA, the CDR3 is TGTGCCTGGAGTGTAGGGGCAGGGGAGAATCAGCCCCAGCATTTT. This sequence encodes CAWSVGAGENQPQHF. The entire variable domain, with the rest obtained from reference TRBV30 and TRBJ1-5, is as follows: SQTIHQWPATLVQPVGSPLSLECTVEGTSNPNLYWYRQAAGRGLQLLFYSVGIGQISSEVPQNLSASRPQDRQFILSSKKLLLSDSGFYLCAWSVGAGENQPQHFGDGTRLSIL.

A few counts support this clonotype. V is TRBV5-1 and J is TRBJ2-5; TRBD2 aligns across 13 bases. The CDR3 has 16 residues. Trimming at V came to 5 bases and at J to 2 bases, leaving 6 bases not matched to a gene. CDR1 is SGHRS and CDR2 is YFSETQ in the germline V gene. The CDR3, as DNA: TGCGCCAGCAGTACTAGCGGGGGGGCAGGACAAGAGACCCAGTACTTC. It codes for CASSTSGGAGQETQYF.

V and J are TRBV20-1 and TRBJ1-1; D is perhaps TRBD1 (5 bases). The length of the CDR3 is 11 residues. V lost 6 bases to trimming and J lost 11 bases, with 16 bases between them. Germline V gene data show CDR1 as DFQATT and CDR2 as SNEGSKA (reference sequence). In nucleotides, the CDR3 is TGCAGTGCCCAGTGGGACTTGGGGGCTTTCTTT. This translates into CSAQWDLGAFF.

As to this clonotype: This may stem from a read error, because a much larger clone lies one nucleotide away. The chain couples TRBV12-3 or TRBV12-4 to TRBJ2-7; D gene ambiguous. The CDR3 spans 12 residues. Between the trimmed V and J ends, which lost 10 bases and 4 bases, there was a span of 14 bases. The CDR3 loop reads CANTMGLYEQYF. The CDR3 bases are TGTGCCAACACCATGGGTTTGTACGAGCAGTACTTC.

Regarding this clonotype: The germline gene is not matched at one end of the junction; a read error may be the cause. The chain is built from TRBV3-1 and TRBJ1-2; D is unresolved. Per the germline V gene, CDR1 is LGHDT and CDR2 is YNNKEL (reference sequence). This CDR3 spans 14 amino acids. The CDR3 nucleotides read TGTGCCAGCAGCTACGGACGGCCCTTCTATGGCTACATCTTC. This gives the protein CASSYGRPFYGYIF.